These T cell receptor beta chains were read from a single sample in a study of T cell responses to AZD1222 COVID-19 vaccine. The method was immunoSEQ multiplex PCR; TCRdb's version includes in-frame clones alone and lacks a portion of them. This table holds around 75,000 clones, roughly 88% found once. Material: peripheral blood, obtained 28 days after the second dose of the MenACWY control vaccine. The receptor set was obtained from an adult who received the MenACWY meningococcal vaccine as a control. CDR3s include the opening cysteine and the closing phenylalanine or tryptophan. A D gene is named only where the DNA matches it firmly. Expanded clones are given a class, and other clones once, few, many or no size at all.

j_call | d_call | v_call | clone_size | cdr3_nt | cdr3_aa
TRBJ1-2 | - | TRBV18 | - | TGTGCCAGCTCACCTAGCCACCAGGTACCTGGCTACACCTTC | CASSPSHQVPGYTF
TRBJ1-1 | TRBD1 | TRBV29-1 | few | TGCAGCGGTGTTGTGAGCAGGGGGATAGGGAACACTGAAGCTTTCTTT | CSGVVSRGIGNTEAFF
TRBJ2-7 | - | TRBV10-3 | - | TGTGCCATCAGTGTTAACCTTCGAGGCGGTAATTACGAGCAGTACTTC | CAISVNLRGGNYEQYF
TRBJ2-5 | - | TRBV7-2 | - | TGTGCCAGCAGCTTAGGGGGCAGGTACCAAGAGACCCAGTACTTC | CASSLGGRYQETQYF
TRBJ1-1 | - | TRBV30 | - | TGTGCCTGGGGATTACCGGGGTACTCTGAAGCTTTCTTT | CAWGLPGYSEAFF
TRBJ1-3 | - | TRBV12-5 | - | TGTGCTAGTGGTCGGGGGGGAGGAAACACCATATATTTT | CASGRGGGNTIYF
TRBJ2-7 | - | TRBV5-1 | - | TGCGCCAGCAGCTTGTCTCTGACGGACTACGAGCAGTACTTC | CASSLSLTDYEQYF
TRBJ1-2 | - | TRBV4-3 | - | TGCGCCAGCAGCCAAGATCAAGGGAACTATGGCTACACCTTC | CASSQDQGNYGYTF
TRBJ1-6 | - | TRBV28 | - | TGTGCCAGCAGGTCTGGGGACTCACCCCTCCACTTT | CASRSGDSPLHF
TRBJ1-6 | - | TRBV9 | - | TGTGCCAGCACCCTGGACAGCGTCTCCTATAATTCACCCCTCCACTTT | CASTLDSVSYNSPLHF
TRBJ1-6 | - | TRBV19 | once | TGTGCCAGTAGTATTCAGGGTGGTTCACCCCTCCACTTT | CASSIQGGSPLHF
TRBJ1-6 | TRBD1 | TRBV5-1 | medium-sized | TGCGCCAGCAGCCCAGGGGGACAGGGGGCCCCCTCCTATAATTCACCCCTCCACTTT | CASSPGGQGAPSYNSPLHF
TRBJ1-2 | TRBD1 | TRBV6-5 | - | TGTGCCAGCAGTCCAGGGGGAGCATTTTATGGCTACACCTTC | CASSPGGAFYGYTF
TRBJ1-1 | - | TRBV6-1 | - | TGTGCCAGCAGTGAAGCGCGGGAGAGGAGGGAAGCGGCTTTCTTT | CASSEARERREAAFF
TRBJ2-1 | - | TRBV6-1 | - | TGTGCCAGCAGTGATAGTGCAGGGTCATACAATGAGCAGTTCTTC | CASSDSAGSYNEQFF
TRBJ1-4 | TRBD1 | TRBV10-3 | - | TGTGCCATCAGTGAGTCGAAATTCGGGACAGGATTAGAAAAACTGTTTTTT | CAISESKFGTGLEKLFF